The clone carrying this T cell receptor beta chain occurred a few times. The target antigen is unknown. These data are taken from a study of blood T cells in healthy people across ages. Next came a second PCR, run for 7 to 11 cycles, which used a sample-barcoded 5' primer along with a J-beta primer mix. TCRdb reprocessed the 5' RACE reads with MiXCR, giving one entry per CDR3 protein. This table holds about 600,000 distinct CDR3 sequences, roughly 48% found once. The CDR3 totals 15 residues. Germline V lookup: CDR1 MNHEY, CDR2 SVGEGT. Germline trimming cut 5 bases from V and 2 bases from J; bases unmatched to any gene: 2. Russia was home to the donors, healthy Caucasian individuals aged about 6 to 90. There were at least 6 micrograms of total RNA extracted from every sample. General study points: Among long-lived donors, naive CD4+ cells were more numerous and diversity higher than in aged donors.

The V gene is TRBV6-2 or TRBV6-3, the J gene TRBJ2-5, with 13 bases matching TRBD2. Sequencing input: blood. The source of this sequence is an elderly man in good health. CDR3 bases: TGTGCCAGCAGTAAGGGACTAGCGGGGCAAGAGACCCAGTACTTC. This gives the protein CASSKGLAGQETQYF.